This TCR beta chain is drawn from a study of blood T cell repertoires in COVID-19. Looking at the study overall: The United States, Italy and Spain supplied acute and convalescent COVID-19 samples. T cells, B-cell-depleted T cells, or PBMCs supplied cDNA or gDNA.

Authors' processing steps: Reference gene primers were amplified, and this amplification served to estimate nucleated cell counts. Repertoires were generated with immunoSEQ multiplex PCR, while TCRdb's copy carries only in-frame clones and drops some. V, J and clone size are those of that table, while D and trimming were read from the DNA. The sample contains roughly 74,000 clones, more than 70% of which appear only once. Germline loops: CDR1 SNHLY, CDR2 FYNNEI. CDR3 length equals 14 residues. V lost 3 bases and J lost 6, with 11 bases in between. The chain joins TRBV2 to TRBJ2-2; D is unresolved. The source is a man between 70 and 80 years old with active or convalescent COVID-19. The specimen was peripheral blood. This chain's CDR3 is CASSEVGRSGELFF. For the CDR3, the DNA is TGTGCCAGCAGTGAGGTGGGCCGATCCGGGGAGCTGTTTTTT.